This T cell receptor (beta chain) was found in a study of blood T cell repertoires in COVID-19. For the study at large: COVID-19 samples, acute and convalescent, were from the United States, Italy and Spain. Sources were T cells, B-cell-depleted T cells, or PBMCs; the material itself was cDNA or gDNA.

J lost 0 bases, V lost 4 bases, and 2 bases had no gene match. Per germline, CDR1 KGHSH and CDR2 LQKENI. There are 14 residues in the CDR3. Authors' analysis steps: Amplification from reference gene primers served as the basis for estimated nucleated cell counts. Generated by immunoSEQ multiplex PCR, the TCRdb table keeps only in-frame clones and is missing some. V and J calls and clone size are as listed in that table; D and trimming were resolved from the DNA. The sample records about 170,000 clones, over 80% being singletons. The J gene is TRBJ1-1, the V gene TRBV18; 7 nucleotides line up with TRBD1. Specimen: peripheral blood. This clonotype was sampled from a woman older than 75 with active or convalescent COVID-19. This chain's CDR3 is CASSQGTVNTEAFF. The CDR3 DNA sequence: TGTGCCAGCTCACAAGGGACAGTGAACACTGAAGCTTTCTTT.